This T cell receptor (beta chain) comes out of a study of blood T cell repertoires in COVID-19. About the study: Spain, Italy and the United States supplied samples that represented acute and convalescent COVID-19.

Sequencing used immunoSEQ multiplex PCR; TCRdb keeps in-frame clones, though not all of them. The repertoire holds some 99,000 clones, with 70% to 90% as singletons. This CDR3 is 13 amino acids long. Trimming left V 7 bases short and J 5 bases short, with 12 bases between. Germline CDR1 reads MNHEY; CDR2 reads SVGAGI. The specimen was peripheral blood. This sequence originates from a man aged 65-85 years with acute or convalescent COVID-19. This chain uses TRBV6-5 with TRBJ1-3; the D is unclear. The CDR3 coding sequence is TGTGCCAGCACCGGGAGTAGGAGAAACACCATATATTTT. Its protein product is CASTGSRRNTIYF.